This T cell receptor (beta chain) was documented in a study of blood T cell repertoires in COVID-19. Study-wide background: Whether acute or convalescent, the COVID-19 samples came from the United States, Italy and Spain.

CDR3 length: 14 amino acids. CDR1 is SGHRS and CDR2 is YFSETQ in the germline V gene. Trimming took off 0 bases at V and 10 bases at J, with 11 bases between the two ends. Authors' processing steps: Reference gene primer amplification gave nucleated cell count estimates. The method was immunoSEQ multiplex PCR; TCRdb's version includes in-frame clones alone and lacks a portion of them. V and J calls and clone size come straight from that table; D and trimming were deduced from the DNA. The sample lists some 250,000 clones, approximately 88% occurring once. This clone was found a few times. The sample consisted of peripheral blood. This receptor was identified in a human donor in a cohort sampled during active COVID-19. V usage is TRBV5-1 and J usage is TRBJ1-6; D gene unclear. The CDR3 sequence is CASSLAQTGSPLHF. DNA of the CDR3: TGCGCCAGCAGCTTGGCCCAAACGGGGTCACCCCTCCACTTT.